The 12 T cell receptor beta chains below were found in one sample sequenced in a study of blood T cell repertoires in COVID-19. Clones were sequenced by immunoSEQ multiplex PCR, and TCRdb holds only the in-frame ones, with some missing. Of 180,000 or so clones in the sample, 86% were seen once. Sequencing was carried out using peripheral blood. These receptors were obtained from a young man with acute or convalescent COVID-19.

This chain connects TRBV28 to TRBJ1-6; 12 bases agree with TRBD1. The CDR3 extends over 16 amino acids. Unmatched junction bases numbered 7, after V lost 4 bases and J lost 9 bases. The germline gives CDR1 MDHEN, CDR2 SYDVKM. The CDR3 spells CASSSRDRGQSSPLHF. The CDR3 DNA reads TGTGCCAGCAGTTCCCGGGACAGGGGGCAGAGTTCACCCCTCCACTTT.

This clone has only one observation. V and J are TRBV24-1 and TRBJ2-1, with 9 bases matching TRBD1. Germline CDR1 KGHDR, CDR2 SFDVKD. J lost 7 bases, V lost 9 bases, and 6 bases had no gene match. This CDR3 has 13 amino acids. For the CDR3, the DNA is TGTGCCACCGCCGGGACAGGGCCAAATGAGCAGTTCTTC. Protein: CATAGTGPNEQFF.

The genes are TRBV6-6 and TRBJ2-1; 8 bases map to TRBD1. V lost 11 bases and J lost 7; bases outside the gene matches: 19. This CDR3 is 16 amino acids long. Per germline, CDR1 MNHNY and CDR2 SVGAGI (reference sequence). The CDR3 coding sequence is TGTGCCGGACGCGATACGGCAAACGGGACAGGAAATGAGCAGTTCTTC. Translating it yields CAGRDTANGTGNEQFF.

The gene calls are TRBV6-5 and TRBJ1-4, with D perhaps TRBD1 (5 bases). V shed 7 bases and J shed 5 bases, with 17 bases lying between them. The CDR3 spans 15 residues. The germline CDR1 and CDR2 sequences are MNHEY and SVGAGI. CDR3 coding DNA: TGTGCCAGCATTATGGCGCGGGGCAGAAATGAAAAACTGTTTTTT. Its protein product is CASIMARGRNEKLFF.

The chain combines TRBV24-1 with TRBJ1-5; no definite D call. Trimming stripped 6 bases from V and 5 bases from J, with 7 bases between. CDR1 KGHDR and CDR2 SFDVKD come from the germline V gene. The CDR3 loop spans 12 amino acids. The CDR3 nucleotides read TGTGCCACCAGTCAGTTTGATCAGCCCCAGCATTTT. Translated, it gives CATSQFDQPQHF.

This chain links TRBV25-1 with TRBJ1-2, with 12 bases aligning to TRBD1. With 7 bases clipped from V and 8 bases from J, the junction kept 8 bases outside the gene matches. Looked up from germline, CDR1 is MGHDK and CDR2 is SYGVNS. The CDR3 has 14 residues. The CDR3 protein is CASKPGQGAGGYTF. In DNA form, the CDR3 reads TGTGCCAGCAAACCGGGACAGGGGGCAGGCGGCTACACCTTC.

The chain has TRBV9 and TRBJ2-5, with 12 bases matching TRBD1. Looked up from germline, CDR1 is SGDLS and CDR2 is YYNGEE. Trimming at V came to 3 bases and at J to 4 bases, leaving 19 bases not matched to a gene. The CDR3 spans 20 residues. The CDR3 bases are TGTGCCAGCAGCGCATCCGTGGGACAGGGGGCCCCTTTTCCTCCAGAGACCCAGTACTTC. Amino acid sequence: CASSASVGQGAPFPPETQYF.

The genes are TRBV10-1 and TRBJ1-5; tentative D call: TRBD1 (6 bases). The CDR3 has 17 residues. V lost 7 bases to trimming and J lost 0 bases, with 19 bases between them. Germline assignment: CDR1 WNHNN and CDR2 SYGVQD (reference sequence). The CDR3 is CASNEIVGGRSNQPQHF. CDR3 bases: TGCGCCAGCAACGAGATCGTCGGGGGGCGTAGCAATCAGCCCCAGCATTTT.

This clone occurred once. This chain joins TRBV6-5 and TRBJ1-1; D gene ambiguous. V gave up 2 bases and J gave up 3 bases, with 7 bases separating them. The CDR3 is 13 residues long. Germline assignment: CDR1 MNHEY and CDR2 SVGAGI. The CDR3 loop reads CASSYREYTEAFF. CDR3 bases: TGTGCCAGCAGTTACAGGGAGTACACTGAAGCTTTCTTT.

This clone was seen just once. The chain links TRBV19 to TRBJ2-6, with TRBD1 matching 7 bases. The CDR3 is 16 amino acids. The J segment lost 2 bases and the V segment lost 7 bases, leaving 8 bases of the junction unmatched. Germline loops: CDR1 LNHDA, CDR2 SQIVND (reference sequence). CDR3 protein: CASNDRVGAGANVLTF. In DNA form, the CDR3 reads TGTGCCAGTAACGACAGGGTGGGGGCTGGGGCCAACGTCCTGACTTTC.

The chain is built from TRBV6-5 and TRBJ1-5; TRBD1 matches at 7 bases. This CDR3 contains 14 residues. Germline-derived CDR1 and CDR2 are MNHEY and SVGAGI. V lost 4 bases, J lost 5 bases, and 5 bases stayed unmatched. The CDR3 sequence: CASSSQGPHQPQHF. CDR3 in DNA: TGTGCCAGCAGTTCACAGGGGCCGCATCAGCCCCAGCATTTT.

J is TRBJ2-7 and V is TRBV9; D is possibly TRBD1 (6 bases). The germline V and J ends were trimmed by 2 bases and 5 bases, with 17 bases remaining between them. Germline CDR1 SGDLS, CDR2 YYNGEE. The CDR3 spans 15 residues. Here the CDR3 reads CASSVHSGTTDEQYF. The CDR3 bases are TGTGCCAGCAGCGTCCATTCCGGGACAACAGACGAGCAGTACTTC.